These 2 T cell receptor beta chains were sequenced from one sample in a study of tissue T cells after allogeneic stem cell transplantation. Here immunoSEQ multiplex PCR was the method, and the copy in TCRdb shows in-frame clones only, minus some. Of roughly 7,200 clones listed, 40% to 55% are singletons. Noted time point: mouse harvest day 7 after allogeneic transplant. Mouse grafts combined 10^7 T-cell-depleted bone marrow cells with 10^6 splenic CD5+ T cells. Sequenced material: gut tissue. Receptors originate from a female BALB/c mouse given C57BL/6 T cells with graft-versus-host disease after an allogeneic hematopoietic cell transplant.

Concerning this clone: Each gene name is a mouse one. The CDR3 end lies 1 residue beyond the end of the read and is filled in from the germline J gene. The chain carries TRBV12-1 and TRBJ2-3; D might be TRBD1 (5 bases). Germline-derived CDR1 and CDR2 are SGHSN and HYEKVE. This CDR3 region has 14 residues. The V gene lost 1 base and the J gene lost 1 base, with 8 bases spanning the gap. CDR3 residues: CASSLKGGAETLYF. CDR3 bases read: TGTGCCAGCTCTCTAAAAGGGGGTGCAGAAACGCTGTAT.

Details on this clone: Mouse germline and gene names are used. Read coverage stops 1 residue before the CDR3 terminus; the germline J gene supplies the remainder. This chain uses TRBV23 with TRBJ1-5. The CDR3 spans 11 residues. Germline V lookup: CDR1 KGHTA, CDR2 FQNQQP. The covered CDR3 bases are TGCTCCAGCAGTCAGGACCAGGCTCCGCTT. Residues: CSSSQDQAPL. The full CDR3 protein is CSSSQDQAPLF. The full variable domain, rest sourced from reference TRBV23 and TRBJ1-5, is DAAVTQKPRYLIKMKGQEAEMKCIPEKGHTAVFWYQQKQSKELKFLIYFQNQQPLDQIDMVKERFSAVCPSSSLCSLGIRTCEAEDSALYLCSSSQDQAPLFGEGTRLSVL.